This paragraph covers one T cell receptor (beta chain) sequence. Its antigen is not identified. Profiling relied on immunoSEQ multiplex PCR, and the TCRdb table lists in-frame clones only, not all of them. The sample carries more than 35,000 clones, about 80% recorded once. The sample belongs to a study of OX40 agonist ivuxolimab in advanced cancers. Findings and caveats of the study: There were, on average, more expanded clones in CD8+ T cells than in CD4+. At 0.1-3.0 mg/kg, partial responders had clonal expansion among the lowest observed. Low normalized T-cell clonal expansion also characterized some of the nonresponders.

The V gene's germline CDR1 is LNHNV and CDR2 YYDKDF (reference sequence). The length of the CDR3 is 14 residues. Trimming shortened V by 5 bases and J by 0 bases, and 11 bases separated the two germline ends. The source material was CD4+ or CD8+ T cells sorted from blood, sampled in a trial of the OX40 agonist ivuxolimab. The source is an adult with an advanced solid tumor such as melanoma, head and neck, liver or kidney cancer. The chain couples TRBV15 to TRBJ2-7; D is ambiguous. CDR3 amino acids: CATSEGDFSYEQYF. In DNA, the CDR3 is TGTGCCACCAGCGAAGGAGATTTCTCCTACGAGCAGTACTTC.